What follows are 5 T cell receptor beta chains derived from one specimen sequenced in a study of vaccination effects on CD4 cells after COVID-19. Method: immunoSEQ multiplex PCR; TCRdb's copy keeps in-frame clones and lacks some. The sample consists of just under 75,000 clones, around 79% of them appearing once. Viral peptide pool expansion of antigen-specific CD4+ T cells preceded sequencing in the ViraFEST assay. A roughly 11-day culture period preceded the isolation of CD4+ T cells. Vaccinees lacked prior SARS-CoV-2 infection and tested negative for nucleocapsid antibodies. These receptors have no identified antigens. The sample was CD4+ T cells from PBMCs cultured with HCoV-NL63 spike peptides, taken before COVID-19 vaccination. The receptors were gathered from a human donor who received a COVID-19 vaccine.

The chain uses TRBV5-1 and TRBJ2-1, with TRBD2 identical over 14 bases. The CDR3 is made up of 18 amino acids. With V trimmed by 4 bases and J by 0 bases, 6 bases remained unmatched. Germline CDR1 and CDR2: SGHRS and YFSETQ. The CDR3 reads CASSLPTSGGASYNEQFF. The CDR3 nucleotides are TGCGCCAGCAGCCTTCCGACTAGCGGGGGGGCCTCCTACAATGAGCAGTTCTTC.

The J gene is TRBJ1-1, the V gene TRBV7-9; the match to TRBD1 covers 9 bases. Trimming cost V 5 bases and J 2 bases; bases outside gene matches: 6. The CDR3 contains 15 residues. Germline CDR1 is SEHNR and CDR2 is FQNEAQ (reference sequence). Here the CDR3 DNA reads TGTGCCAGCAGCCCGAGACAGGGGGGAAACACTGAAGCTTTCTTT. Translated, it gives CASSPRQGGNTEAFF.

This clone was seen a handful of times. J is TRBJ1-1 and V is TRBV18, with a tentative D call TRBD1 (5 bases). V shed 1 base and J shed 4 bases, with 10 bases lying between them. Germline lookup yields CDR1 KGHSH and CDR2 LQKENI. CDR3 length equals 14 residues. CDR3 nucleotides: TGTGCCAGCTCACCACGCCGGGACGGCACTGAAGCTTTCTTT. This gives the protein CASSPRRDGTEAFF.

This clone appeared once. CDR3 sequence: CASSLLGDGYTF. Here the CDR3 DNA reads TGTGCCAGCAGTCTCTTGGGAGATGGCTACACCTTC. This chain connects TRBV28 to TRBJ1-2, with D uncertain. V gave up 5 bases and J gave up 6 bases, with 10 bases separating them. The length of the CDR3 is 12 residues. Germline V gives CDR1 MDHEN, CDR2 SYDVKM.

This sequence joins TRBV5-6 and TRBJ1-1, with 9 bases aligning to TRBD1. The CDR3 loop spans 15 amino acids. Per the germline V gene, CDR1 is SGHDT and CDR2 is YYEEEE. Germline trimming cut 5 bases from V and 3 bases from J; bases unmatched to any gene: 8. The CDR3 nucleotides read TGTGCCAGCAGGGAGACAGGGGGAAAACACACTGAAGCTTTCTTT. Translated: CASRETGGKHTEAFF. The variable domain in full, with the rest retrieved from reference TRBV5-6 and TRBJ1-1, is DAGVTQSPTHLIKTRGQQVTLRCSPKSGHDTVSWYQQALGQGPQFIFQYYEEEERQRGNFPDRFSGHQFPNYSSELNVNALLLGDSALYLCASRETGGKHTEAFFGQGTRLTVV.